This T cell receptor (beta chain) emerged from a study of CD8 T cells in ankylosing spondylitis. This clonotype was seen a few times. Antigen: not known. The V gene end was trimmed by 7 bases and the J gene end by 0 bases; junction bases not matched to a gene: 2. The CDR3 has 14 residues. A quantitative 5'-RACE method, one with molecular barcodes, was used to make TCR beta libraries. One entry per CDR3 protein results from TCRdb running MiXCR on the 5' RACE reads. The sample lists 670,000 or so distinct CDR3 sequences; around 20% were seen once. General study findings and limits: Reportedly, matched ankylosing spondylitis synovial fluid was significantly enriched for disease-linked clones. Blood of patients with ankylosing spondylitis appeared to be characterized by a TCR beta motif of about eight highly homologous variants. Both synovial fluid and blood in reactive arthritis had previously been reported to carry some motif variants.

The source is a male donor with ankylosing spondylitis. Sequencing was done on a sample of blood, either unsorted or a sorted T cell fraction (not recorded which). V gene TRBV12-3 or TRBV12-4 combines with J gene TRBJ2-1; 8 bases align to TRBD2. As DNA, the CDR3 is TGTGCCAGCAAGCGGGAGAGCTCCTACAATGAGCAGTTCTTC. Translation gives CASKRESSYNEQFF.